The clone carrying this T cell receptor beta chain has only one observation. This specimen belongs to a study of blood T cell repertoires in COVID-19. Overall study context: The samples span acute and convalescent COVID-19 from the United States, Italy and Spain.

The CDR3 loop spans 14 amino acids. In the original processing: Amplified reference gene primers provided the basis for estimating nucleated cell counts. Assay: immunoSEQ multiplex PCR; the TCRdb copy retains only in-frame clones and omits some. Clonal size and the V and J genes are those of that table, whereas D and trimming came from the DNA. Of under 200,000 clones in the sample, about 85% were seen once. This clonotype was sampled from a woman older than 75 with acute or convalescent COVID-19. Input material: peripheral blood. The chain joins TRBV21-1 to TRBJ1-1; the table calls TRBD1, which could not be checked here. TRBV21-1 is described as a pseudogene. The CDR3 DNA is TGTGCCAGCAGCAACAGGGGCATGAACACTGAAGCTTTCTTT. Translation: CASSNRGMNTEAFF.